The entry below gives a single T cell receptor beta chain sequence along with its context. Antigen specificity is unknown. In blood CD8+ and CD4+ T cells, TCR beta underwent sequencing. TEMRA cells were FACS-enriched and CD8+ and CD4+ T cells negatively isolated. The data stem from a study of CD8 T cells in Susac syndrome. Findings and limits, study-wide: By the study's own acknowledgment, its TCR sequencing and HLA analysis included relatively few individuals.

This CDR3 is built from 14 residues. Germline lookup yields CDR1 GTSNPN and CDR2 SVGIG (reference sequence). V shed 0 bases and J 6 bases; nucleotides not matched to a gene: 4. With random hexamers, reverse transcription was performed on roughly 0.45 to 1 ug of RNA. The TCR beta CDR3 was amplified by immunoSEQ multiplex PCR across 54 Vbeta, 13 Jbeta. TCRdb ran MiXCR on the immunoSEQ multiplex PCR reads and lists one entry per CDR3 protein. In the table there are under 150,000 distinct CDR3 sequences, roughly 94% of which are singletons. The clonotype originates from a human donor in good health. The specimen sequenced was CD8+ T cells from PBMCs. The chain links TRBV30 to TRBJ2-3; TRBD1 aligns across 9 bases. In DNA form, the CDR3 reads TGTGCCTGGAGTGTACAGGGGGCCTGGGATACGCAGTATTTT. As protein: CAWSVQGAWDTQYF.